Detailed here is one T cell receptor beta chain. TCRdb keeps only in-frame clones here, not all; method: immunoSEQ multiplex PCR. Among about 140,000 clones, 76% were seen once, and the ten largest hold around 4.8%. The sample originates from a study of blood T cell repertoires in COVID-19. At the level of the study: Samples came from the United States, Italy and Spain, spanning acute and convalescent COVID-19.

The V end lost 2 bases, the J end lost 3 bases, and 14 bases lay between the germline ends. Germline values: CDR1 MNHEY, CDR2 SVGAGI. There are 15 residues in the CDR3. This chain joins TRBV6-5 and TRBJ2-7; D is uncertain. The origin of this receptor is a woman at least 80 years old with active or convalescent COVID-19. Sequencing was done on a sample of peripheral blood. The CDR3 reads CASSYGSSTLYEQYF. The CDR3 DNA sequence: TGTGCCAGCAGTTACGGGTCTAGTACTCTCTACGAGCAGTACTTC.